The rows below give T cell receptor beta chains drawn from one sample of a study of shared clonotypes between healthy human individuals. The data were produced by immunoSEQ multiplex PCR, yet TCRdb's version contains in-frame clones alone and is incomplete. The data show millions of clones, approximately 95% seen once. Sequenced sample: naive CD4+ T cells sorted from blood. These receptors were taken from a man aged 18 to 35 in good health. The CDR3 runs from the conserved cysteine through the conserved F or W. The D gene is left open where the match is weak.

V,length,J,D,CDR3,DNA
TRBV11-2,14,TRBJ1-1,NA,CASTLVGMRKGAFF,TGTGCCAGCACCCTGGTAGGTATGCGGAAAGGAGCTTTCTTT
TRBV27,16,TRBJ1-6,TRBD1,CASSRGQVVYNSPLHF,TGTGCCAGCAGTCGGGGACAGGTGGTGTATAATTCACCCCTCCACTTT
TRBV5-1,16,TRBJ2-2,NA,CASSPTGGGGTGELFF,TGCGCCAGCAGCCCAACGGGAGGGGGCGGCACCGGGGAGCTGTTTTTT
TRBV6-5,15,TRBJ1-3,NA,CASSRGQRSGNTIYF,TGTGCCAGCAGTAGGGGACAACGCTCTGGAAACACCATATATTTT
TRBV27,15,TRBJ2-3,NA,CASIPAWGSTDTQYF,TGTGCCAGTATCCCCGCCTGGGGGAGCACAGATACGCAGTATTTT
TRBV28,13,TRBJ1-2,NA,CASSLTQGFGYTF,TGTGCCAGCAGTTTAACCCAGGGCTTTGGCTACACCTTC
TRBV6-5,12,TRBJ2-5,NA,CASSYQGETQYF,TGTGCCAGCAGTTACCAGGGAGAGACCCAGTACTTC
TRBV9,16,TRBJ1-1,TRBD1,CASSVDQGQGATEAFF,TGTGCCAGCAGCGTAGATCAGGGACAGGGTGCGACTGAAGCTTTCTTT
TRBV7-7,15,TRBJ2-1,NA,CASSLGLGRSDEQFF,TGTGCTAGCAGCTTGGGACTGGGCAGGAGCGATGAGCAGTTCTTC
TRBV6-1,14,TRBJ1-1,NA,CASTSLGRNTEAFF,TGTGCCAGCACCTCCTTAGGACGGAACACTGAAGCTTTCTTT
TRBV25-1,14,TRBJ2-1,NA,CASSDSGANNEQFF,TGTGCCAGCAGTGACTCCGGGGCAAACAATGAGCAGTTCTTC
TRBV27,12,TRBJ1-1,NA,CASSAIGTEAFF,TGTGCCAGCAGTGCCATAGGGACTGAAGCTTTCTTT
TRBV6-6,13,TRBJ1-1,NA,CASSYSLRTEAFF,TGTGCCAGCAGTTACTCATTGCGCACTGAAGCTTTCTTT
TRBV27,16,TRBJ1-6,TRBD1,CASSLGQGARNSPLHF,TGTGCCAGCAGCTTAGGACAGGGGGCGCGAAATTCACCCCTCCACTTT
TRBV7-2,15,TRBJ1-4,NA,CASSLRAGAGEKLFF,TGTGCCAGCAGCTTACGGGCAGGGGCGGGCGAAAAACTGTTTTTT
TRBV5-1,17,TRBJ2-2,TRBD2,CASSSGTSGRRTGELFF,TGCGCCAGCAGCTCCGGGACTAGCGGGAGGAGAACCGGGGAGCTGTTTTTT
TRBV5-1,18,TRBJ2-2,TRBD2,CASSRGLAGSPGTGELFF,TGCGCCAGCAGCCGTGGGCTAGCGGGGTCCCCGGGCACCGGGGAGCTGTTTTTT
TRBV5-1,15,TRBJ2-7,NA,CASSLGGIGSYEQYF,TGCGCCAGCAGCTTGGGGGGCATCGGCTCCTACGAGCAGTACTTC
TRBV7-2,15,TRBJ2-7,NA,CASSLALGTAYGQYF,TGTGCCAGCAGCTTAGCGCTCGGGACCGCGTATGGGCAGTACTTC
TRBV10-3,13,TRBJ2-7,NA,CAIRGDPSGEQYF,TGTGCCATCAGAGGAGACCCATCGGGGGAGCAGTACTTC
TRBV19,14,TRBJ2-7,TRBD1,CASRNTGGINEQYF,TGTGCCAGCCGAAATACAGGGGGAATTAACGAGCAGTACTTC
TRBV21-1,13,TRBJ2-7,NA,CASSLDRAYEQYF,TGTGCCAGCAGCCTAGACAGGGCCTACGAGCAGTACTTC
TRBV5-8,13,TRBJ1-5,NA,CASSLFRNQPQHF,TGTGCCAGCAGCTTATTTCGCAATCAGCCCCAGCATTTT
TRBV27,14,TRBJ2-1,TRBD1,CASSSRQGPNEQFF,TGTGCCAGCAGTTCTCGACAGGGCCCCAATGAGCAGTTCTTC
TRBV6-5,14,TRBJ2-7,TRBD2,CASSPGTSPYEQYF,TGTGCCAGCAGCCCCGGGACTAGCCCCTACGAGCAGTACTTC
TRBV2,14,TRBJ2-5,TRBD1,CASRSGQVSETQYF,TGTGCCAGCAGGTCGGGACAGGTCAGCGAGACCCAGTACTTC
TRBV7-9,14,TRBJ2-3,TRBD2,CASSLESGKDTQYF,TGTGCCAGCAGCTTAGAGAGCGGGAAAGATACGCAGTATTTT
TRBV30,15,TRBJ1-4,NA,CAWSNRASTNEKLFF,TGTGCCTGGAGTAACAGGGCCTCGACTAATGAAAAACTGTTTTTT